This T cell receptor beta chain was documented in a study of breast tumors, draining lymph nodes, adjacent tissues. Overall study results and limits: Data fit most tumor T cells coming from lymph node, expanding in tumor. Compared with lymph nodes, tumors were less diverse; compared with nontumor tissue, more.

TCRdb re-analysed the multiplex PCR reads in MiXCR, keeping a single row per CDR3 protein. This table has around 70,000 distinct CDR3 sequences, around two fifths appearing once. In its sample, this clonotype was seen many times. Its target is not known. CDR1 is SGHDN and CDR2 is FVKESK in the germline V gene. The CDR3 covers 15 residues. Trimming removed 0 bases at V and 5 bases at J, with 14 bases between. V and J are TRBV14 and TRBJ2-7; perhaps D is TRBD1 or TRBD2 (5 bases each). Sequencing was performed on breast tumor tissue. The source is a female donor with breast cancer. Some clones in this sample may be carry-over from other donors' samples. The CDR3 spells CASSQEGTLAHEQYF. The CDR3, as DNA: TGTGCCAGCAGCCAAGAGGGGACCTTGGCCCACGAGCAGTACTTC. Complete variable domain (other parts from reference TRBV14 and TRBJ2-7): EAGVTQFPSHSVIEKGQTVTLRCDPISGHDNLYWYRRVMGKEIKFLLHFVKESKQDESGMPNNRFLAERTGGTYSTLKVQPAELEDSGVYFCASSQEGTLAHEQYFGPGTRLTVT.